The rows below give T cell receptor beta chains drawn from one sample of a study of shared clonotypes between healthy human individuals. Measured with immunoSEQ multiplex PCR; TCRdb has only the in-frame clones, and not every one. The table includes some 2 million clones, less than 95% detected once. Sequencing was performed on naive CD8+ T cells sorted from blood. These receptors were taken from a man between 18 and 29 years old in good health. CDR3s include the opening cysteine and the closing phenylalanine or tryptophan. The D gene is left open where the match is weak. Only some rows state a clone size, as once, few, many or a class for expanded clones.

d_call	clone_size	v_call	j_call	cdr3_aa	cdr3_nt
-	-	TRBV9	TRBJ1-3	CASTGGSGNTIYF	TGTGCCAGCACGGGGGGGTCTGGAAACACCATATATTTT
-	-	TRBV27	TRBJ2-1	CASSYADGDNEQFF	TGTGCCAGCAGTTACGCGGATGGGGACAATGAGCAGTTCTTC
-	-	TRBV14	TRBJ2-5	CASSQDPDDVETQYF	TGTGCCAGCAGCCAAGACCCGGACGACGTGGAGACCCAGTACTTC
-	few	TRBV27	TRBJ1-3	CASSSQPTGNTIYF	TGTGCCAGCAGTTCTCAGCCAACTGGAAACACCATATATTTT
TRBD2	-	TRBV6-5	TRBJ2-3	CASSLSGGASTQYF	TGTGCCAGCAGTCTCAGCGGGGGGGCGTCTACGCAGTATTTT
TRBD1	-	TRBV4-1	TRBJ2-7	CASSQERGTGFLTYEQYF	TGCGCCAGCAGCCAAGAGAGGGGGACAGGGTTTTTAACCTACGAGCAGTACTTC
-	-	TRBV6-6	TRBJ1-2	CASSYGETNYGYTF	TGTGCCAGCAGTTACGGGGAAACTAACTATGGCTACACCTTC
-	-	TRBV2	TRBJ1-4	CASSESRNNEKLFF	TGTGCCAGCAGTGAGTCCAGGAATAATGAAAAACTGTTTTTT
TRBD2	-	TRBV27	TRBJ2-5	CASSTRTSGVISETQYF	TGTGCCAGCAGTACCAGGACTAGCGGGGTAATTTCGGAGACCCAGTACTTC
TRBD1	-	TRBV19	TRBJ1-1	CASKDRGLGTEAFF	TGTGCCAGTAAGGACAGGGGGCTTGGGACTGAAGCTTTCTTT
TRBD1	-	TRBV4-1	TRBJ2-5	CASSQGPTGGSGETQYF	TGCGCCAGCAGCCAAGGGCCGACAGGGGGTTCGGGAGAGACCCAGTACTTC
-	-	TRBV4-3	TRBJ2-6	CASSQQIFNPAAGANVLTF	TGCGCCAGCAGCCAGCAAATATTCAACCCGGCAGCCGGGGCCAACGTCCTGACTTTC
-	-	TRBV5-1	TRBJ2-2	CASSLPGRDTGELFF	TGCGCCAGCAGCTTGCCGGGACGGGACACCGGGGAGCTGTTTTTT
-	once	TRBV9	TRBJ2-3	CASSSTVTRTDTQYF	TGTGCCAGCAGCTCGACGGTCACTCGCACAGATACGCAGTATTTT
TRBD2	few	TRBV15	TRBJ2-7	CATSSSGSSYEQYF	TGTGCCACCAGCAGTAGCGGGTCCTCCTACGAGCAGTACTTC
TRBD2	-	TRBV30	TRBJ2-7	CAWSVRGLALSSYEQYF	TGTGCCTGGAGTGTAAGGGGACTAGCGTTGAGCTCCTACGAGCAGTACTTC
-	-	TRBV5-4	TRBJ1-2	CASRDGAVSTYGYTF	TGTGCCAGCAGAGATGGGGCTGTCTCGACCTATGGCTACACCTTC
-	-	TRBV27	TRBJ2-1	CASSPSFTLNEQFF	TGTGCCAGCAGTCCCAGCTTTACCCTCAATGAGCAGTTCTTC
TRBD2	-	TRBV7-2	TRBJ2-7	CASSHGLAGFEQYF	TGTGCCAGCAGCCACGGACTAGCGGGATTCGAGCAGTACTTC
TRBD2	-	TRBV5-1	TRBJ2-7	CASSYTGLWYEQYF	TGCGCCAGCAGCTATACGGGACTATGGTACGAGCAGTACTTC
-	-	TRBV19	TRBJ2-7	CATAPSGGTYEQYF	TGTGCCACCGCCCCCAGCGGAGGGACCTACGAGCAGTACTTC
-	-	TRBV4-3	TRBJ2-7	CASSQGPGARDEQYF	TGCGCCAGCAGCCAAGGGCCCGGAGCGAGGGACGAGCAGTACTTC
TRBD2	-	TRBV7-2	TRBJ2-3	CASSPELAGRTDTQYF	TGTGCCAGCAGCCCCGAACTAGCGGGCCGCACAGATACGCAGTATTTT
-	-	TRBV5-5	TRBJ2-7	CASSLGPIYEQYF	TGTGCCAGCAGCCTTGGACCGATATACGAGCAGTACTTC
-	-	TRBV9	TRBJ2-7	CASSLGGGTLGQYF	TGTGCCAGCAGCCTAGGGGGAGGGACCCTAGGGCAGTACTTC
-	-	TRBV9	TRBJ2-7	CASSVFFGDYEQYF	TGTGCCAGCAGCGTTTTCTTTGGGGACTACGAGCAGTACTTC
-	-	TRBV30	TRBJ1-1	CAWIETVEAFF	TGTGCCTGGATTGAGACAGTTGAAGCTTTCTTT
-	-	TRBV5-4	TRBJ2-1	CASSSLVGEVEQFF	TGTGCCAGCAGCTCCCTGGTCGGGGAGGTTGAGCAGTTCTTC
-	-	TRBV27	TRBJ2-7	CASHGRLPYEQYF	TGTGCCAGCCACGGACGCCTGCCCTACGAGCAGTACTTC
-	-	TRBV29-1	TRBJ2-7	CSVVSVSSYEQYF	TGCAGCGTTGTTTCCGTTAGCTCCTACGAGCAGTACTTC
-	-	TRBV7-6	TRBJ1-3	CASSPRRSFSGNTIYF	TGTGCCAGCAGCCCCCGCAGGTCTTTCTCTGGAAACACCATATATTTT
TRBD1	-	TRBV4-1	TRBJ2-7	CASSQGQGSYEQYF	TGCGCCAGCAGCCAGGGACAGGGTTCCTACGAGCAGTACTTC
TRBD2	-	TRBV9	TRBJ2-3	CASSDAGLLLSDTQYF	TGTGCCAGCAGCGATGCGGGACTACTATTATCAGATACGCAGTATTTT
-	-	TRBV6-1	TRBJ2-7	CASTRRPPYEQYF	TGTGCCAGCACTAGACGACCTCCCTACGAGCAGTACTTC
TRBD2	few	TRBV6-5	TRBJ2-2	CASSRLAGGPGELFF	TGTGCCAGCAGCCGACTAGCGGGAGGGCCCGGGGAGCTGTTTTTT
TRBD1	once	TRBV7-8	TRBJ2-1	CASSLPGQGSSYNEQFF	TGTGCCAGCAGCTTACCGGGACAGGGCTCTTCGTACAATGAGCAGTTCTTC
-	-	TRBV19	TRBJ1-2	CASTPSTGNYGYTF	TGTGCCAGTACCCCCTCGACCGGGAACTATGGCTACACCTTC
-	once	TRBV28	TRBJ1-6	CASSSRLGRTLHF	TGTGCCAGCAGTTCTCGTTTGGGTCGCACCCTCCACTTT
-	-	TRBV4-2	TRBJ2-7	CASSQGTLLTPPYEQYF	TGTGCCAGCAGCCAAGGGACCCTATTGACACCACCCTACGAGCAGTACTTC
-	-	TRBV5-1	TRBJ2-1	CASSSGEGNSYNEQFF	TGCGCCAGCAGCTCGGGAGAGGGAAACTCCTACAATGAGCAGTTCTTC
TRBD2	-	TRBV6-5	TRBJ2-1	CASRSGLAYYNEQFF	TGTGCCAGCAGGTCCGGACTAGCCTACTACAATGAGCAGTTCTTC